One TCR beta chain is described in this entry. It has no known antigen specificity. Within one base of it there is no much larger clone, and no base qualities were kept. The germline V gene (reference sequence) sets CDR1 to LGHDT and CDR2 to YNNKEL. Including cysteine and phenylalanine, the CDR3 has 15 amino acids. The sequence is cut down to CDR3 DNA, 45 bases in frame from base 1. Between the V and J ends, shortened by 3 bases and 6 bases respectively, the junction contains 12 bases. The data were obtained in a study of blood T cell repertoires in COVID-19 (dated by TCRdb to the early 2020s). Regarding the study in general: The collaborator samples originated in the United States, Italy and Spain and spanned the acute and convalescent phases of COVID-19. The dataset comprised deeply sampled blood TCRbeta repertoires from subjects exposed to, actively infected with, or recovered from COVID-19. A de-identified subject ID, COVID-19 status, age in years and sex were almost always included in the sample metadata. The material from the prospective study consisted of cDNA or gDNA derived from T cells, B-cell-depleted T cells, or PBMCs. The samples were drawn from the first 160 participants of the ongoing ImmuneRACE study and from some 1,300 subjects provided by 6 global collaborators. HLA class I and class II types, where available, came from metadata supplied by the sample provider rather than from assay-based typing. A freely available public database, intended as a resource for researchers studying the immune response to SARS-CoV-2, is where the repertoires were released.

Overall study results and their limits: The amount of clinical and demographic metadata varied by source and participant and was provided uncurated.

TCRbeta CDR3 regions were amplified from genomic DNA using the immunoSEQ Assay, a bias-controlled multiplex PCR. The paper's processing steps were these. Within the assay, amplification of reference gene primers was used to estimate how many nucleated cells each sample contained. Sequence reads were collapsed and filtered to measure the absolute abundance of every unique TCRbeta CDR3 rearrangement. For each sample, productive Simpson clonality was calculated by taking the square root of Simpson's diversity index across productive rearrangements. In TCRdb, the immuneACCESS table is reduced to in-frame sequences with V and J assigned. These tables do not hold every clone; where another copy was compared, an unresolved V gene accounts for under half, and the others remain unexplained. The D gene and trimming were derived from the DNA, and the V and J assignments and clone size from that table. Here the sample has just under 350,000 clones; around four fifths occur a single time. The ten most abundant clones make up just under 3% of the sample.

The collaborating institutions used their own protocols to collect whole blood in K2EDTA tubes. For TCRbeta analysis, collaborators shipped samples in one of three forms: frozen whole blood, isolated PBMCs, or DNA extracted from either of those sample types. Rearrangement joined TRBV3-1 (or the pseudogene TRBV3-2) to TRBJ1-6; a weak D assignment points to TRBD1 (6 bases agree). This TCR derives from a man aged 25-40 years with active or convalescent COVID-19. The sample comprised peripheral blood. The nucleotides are TGTGCCAGCAGCCACCTCGGACAGCCTAATTCACCCCTCCACTTT. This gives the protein CASSHLGQPNSPLHF.